These 3 T cell receptor beta chains came from one sample sequenced in a study of beta chain bispecific antibodies for T cell cancers. Findings and limits, study-wide: Most targeted TRBV signal came from the leukemia cell line cells, not normal T cells.

T cells were expanded from blood mononuclear cells for approximately 3 days with anti-CD3 OKT3 or CD3/CD28 beads. TCRdb analysed the 5' RACE reads with MiXCR anew, one entry per CDR3 protein. The sample includes about 20,000 distinct CDR3 sequences, over 2.5% of them seen just once. No cognate antigen is known for these TCRs. Sample: healthy donor T cells cultured with leukemia cells. These receptors all come from a human donor in good health. Some clones in this sample may be carry-over from other donors' samples.

As concerns this clonotype: It may be a read error: a sequence one base away is much more abundant. The rearrangement links TRBV19 to TRBJ2-1; D unresolved. CDR1 LNHDA and CDR2 SQIVND come from the germline V gene (reference sequence). Trimming took 3 bases from V and 4 from J, leaving 10 bases between them. This CDR3 has 14 residues. The CDR3 sequence is CASSMWVSYNEQFF. The CDR3 DNA reads TGTGCCAGTAGTATGTGGGTCAGTTACAATGAGCAGTTCTTC.

Notes on this clonotype: Being one base from a much bigger clone, this may be a read error. The chain couples TRBV20-1 to TRBJ1-5; TRBD1 agrees at 7 bases. Unmatched junction bases numbered 8, after V lost 7 bases and J lost 5 bases. Per germline, CDR1 DFQATT and CDR2 SNEGSKA (reference sequence). The CDR3 runs to 13 residues. The CDR3 region has the DNA TGCAGTGTTATGTACAGGGGCGATCAGCCCCAGCATTTT. Translating it yields CSVMYRGDQPQHF.

This clonotype was seen at least ten times. This rearrangement joins TRBV5-1 to TRBJ2-7, with D possibly matching TRBD1 (5 bases). CDR3 length equals 14 residues. Germline assignment: CDR1 SGHRS and CDR2 YFSETQ. The germline V and J ends were trimmed by 2 bases and 2 bases, with 11 bases remaining between them. The CDR3 DNA is TGCGCCAGCAGCTTAAAGGGGTTCCCCTACGAGCAGTACTTC. Translation: CASSLKGFPYEQYF.